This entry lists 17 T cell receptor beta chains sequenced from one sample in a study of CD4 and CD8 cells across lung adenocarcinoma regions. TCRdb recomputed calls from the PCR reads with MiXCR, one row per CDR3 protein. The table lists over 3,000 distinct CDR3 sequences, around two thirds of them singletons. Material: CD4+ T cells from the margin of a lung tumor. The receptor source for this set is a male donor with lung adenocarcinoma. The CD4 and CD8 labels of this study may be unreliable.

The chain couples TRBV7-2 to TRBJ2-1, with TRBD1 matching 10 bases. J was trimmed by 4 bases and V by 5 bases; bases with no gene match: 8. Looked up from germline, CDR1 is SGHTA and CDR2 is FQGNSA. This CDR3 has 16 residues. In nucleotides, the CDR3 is TGTGCCAGCAGCAACGACAGGGGGCGTACTTACAATGAGCAGTTCTTC. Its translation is CASSNDRGRTYNEQFF.

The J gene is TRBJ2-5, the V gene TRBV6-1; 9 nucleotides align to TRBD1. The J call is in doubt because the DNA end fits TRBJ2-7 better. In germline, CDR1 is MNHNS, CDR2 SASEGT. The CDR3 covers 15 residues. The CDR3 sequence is CASRVGTGTGYEQYF. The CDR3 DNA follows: TGTGCCAGCAGAGTCGGGACAGGGACGGGGTACGAGCAGTACTTC.

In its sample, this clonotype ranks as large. Here the CDR3 reads CASSYPGGGKFF. In nucleotides, the CDR3 is TGTGCCAGCAGTTACCCGGGAGGGGGTAAGTTCTTC. V is TRBV6-5 and J is TRBJ2-1, with 8 bases aligning to TRBD2. Per germline, CDR1 MNHEY and CDR2 SVGAGI. The CDR3 loop spans 12 amino acids. Trimming cost V 2 bases and J 14 bases; bases outside gene matches: 5.

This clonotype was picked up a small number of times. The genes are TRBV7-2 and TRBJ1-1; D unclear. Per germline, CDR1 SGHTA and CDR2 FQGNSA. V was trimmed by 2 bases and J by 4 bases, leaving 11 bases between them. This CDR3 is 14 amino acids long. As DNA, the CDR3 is TGTGCCAGCAGCTTACTGCCGGTGGGCACTGAAGCTTTCTTT. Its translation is CASSLLPVGTEAFF.

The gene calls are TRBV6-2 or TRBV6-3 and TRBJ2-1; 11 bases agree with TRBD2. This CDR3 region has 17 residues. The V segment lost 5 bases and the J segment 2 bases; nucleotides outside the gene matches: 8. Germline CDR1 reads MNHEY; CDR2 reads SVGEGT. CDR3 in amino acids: CASSQVLAGDTYNEQFF. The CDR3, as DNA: TGTGCCAGCAGTCAAGTACTAGCGGGAGATACCTACAATGAGCAGTTCTTC.

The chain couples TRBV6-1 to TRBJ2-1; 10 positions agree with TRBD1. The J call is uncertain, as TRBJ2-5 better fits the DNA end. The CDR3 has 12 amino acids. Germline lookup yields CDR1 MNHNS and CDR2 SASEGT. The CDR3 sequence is CASWTGGETQYF. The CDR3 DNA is TGTGCCAGCTGGACAGGGGGGGAGACCCAGTACTTC.

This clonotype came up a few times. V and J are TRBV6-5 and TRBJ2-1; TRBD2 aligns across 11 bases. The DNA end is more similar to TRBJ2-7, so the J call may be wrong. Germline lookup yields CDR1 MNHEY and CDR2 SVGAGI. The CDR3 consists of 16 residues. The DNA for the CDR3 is TGTGCCAGCAGTTACCGGGGACTAGCGGCTCGGGACGAGCAGTACTTC. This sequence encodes CASSYRGLAARDEQYF.

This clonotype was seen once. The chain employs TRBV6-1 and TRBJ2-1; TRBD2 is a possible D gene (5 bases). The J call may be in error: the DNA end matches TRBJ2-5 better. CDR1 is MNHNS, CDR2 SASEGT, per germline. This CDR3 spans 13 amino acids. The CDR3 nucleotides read TGTGCCAGCAGCGGACTTGCTCAAGAGACCCAGTACTTC. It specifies CASSGLAQETQYF.

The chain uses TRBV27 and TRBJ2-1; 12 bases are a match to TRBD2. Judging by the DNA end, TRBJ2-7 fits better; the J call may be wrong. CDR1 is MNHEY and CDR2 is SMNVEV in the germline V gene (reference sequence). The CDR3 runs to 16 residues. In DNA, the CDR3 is TGTGCCAGCAGTTTACGGACTAGCGGGACCCACAATGAGCAGTACTTC. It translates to CASSLRTSGTHNEQYF.

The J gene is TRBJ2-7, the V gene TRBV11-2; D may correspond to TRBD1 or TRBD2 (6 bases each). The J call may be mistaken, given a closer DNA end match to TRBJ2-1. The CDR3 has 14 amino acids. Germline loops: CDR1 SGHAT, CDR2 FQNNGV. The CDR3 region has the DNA TGTGCCAGCAGCTCCCTGCTAGGGGGAGGTGAGCAGTTCTTC. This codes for CASSSLLGGGEQFF.

CDR3 bases: TGTGCCAGCAGTGACTTGTTGGGGGTGGAGACCCAGTACTTC. It codes for CASSDLLGVETQYF. The chain combines TRBV6-1 with TRBJ2-5; D may match TRBD1 or TRBD2 (5 bases each). V was pared by 3 bases and J by 5 bases, with 13 bases between. The CDR3 length is 14 residues. Germline CDR1 and CDR2: MNHNS and SASEGT.

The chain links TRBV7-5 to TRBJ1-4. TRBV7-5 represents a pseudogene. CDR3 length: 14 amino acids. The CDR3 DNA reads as TGTAGGCTGACCGTACTGGGATCGGAAGAGCACACGTCTTTT. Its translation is CRLTVLGSEEHTSF.

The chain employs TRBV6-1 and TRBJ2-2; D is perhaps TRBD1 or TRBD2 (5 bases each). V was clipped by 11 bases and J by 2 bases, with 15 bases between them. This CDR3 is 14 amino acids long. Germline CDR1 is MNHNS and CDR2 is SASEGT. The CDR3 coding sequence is TGTGCCGGTAACTCCGGGACCAACACCGGGGAGCTGTTTTTT. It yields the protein CAGNSGTNTGELFF.

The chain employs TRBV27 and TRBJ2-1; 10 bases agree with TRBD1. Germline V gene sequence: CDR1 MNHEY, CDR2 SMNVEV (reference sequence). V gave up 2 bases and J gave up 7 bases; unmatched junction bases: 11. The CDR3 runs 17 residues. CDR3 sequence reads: CASSLSPGTGAFNEQFF. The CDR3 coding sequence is TGTGCCAGCAGTTTAAGCCCAGGGACAGGGGCTTTTAATGAGCAGTTCTTC.

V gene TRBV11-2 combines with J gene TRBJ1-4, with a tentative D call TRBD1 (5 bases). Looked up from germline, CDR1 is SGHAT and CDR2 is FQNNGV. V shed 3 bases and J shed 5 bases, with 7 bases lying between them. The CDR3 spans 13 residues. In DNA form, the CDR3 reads TGTGCCAGCAGCTTGCGACAGAATGAAAAACTGTTTTTT. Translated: CASSLRQNEKLFF.

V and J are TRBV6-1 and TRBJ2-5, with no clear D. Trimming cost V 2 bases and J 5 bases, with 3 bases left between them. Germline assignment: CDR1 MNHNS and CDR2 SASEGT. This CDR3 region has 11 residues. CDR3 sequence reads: CASSELETQYF. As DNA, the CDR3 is TGTGCCAGCAGTGAACTGGAGACCCAGTACTTC.

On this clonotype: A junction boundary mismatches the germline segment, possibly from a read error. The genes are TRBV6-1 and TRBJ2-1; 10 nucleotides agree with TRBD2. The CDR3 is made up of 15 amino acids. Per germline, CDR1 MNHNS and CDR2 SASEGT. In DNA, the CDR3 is TGTGCCAGCAGCGAAGCACTAGCGGGGATCAATGAGCAGTTCTTC. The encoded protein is CASSEALAGINEQFF.